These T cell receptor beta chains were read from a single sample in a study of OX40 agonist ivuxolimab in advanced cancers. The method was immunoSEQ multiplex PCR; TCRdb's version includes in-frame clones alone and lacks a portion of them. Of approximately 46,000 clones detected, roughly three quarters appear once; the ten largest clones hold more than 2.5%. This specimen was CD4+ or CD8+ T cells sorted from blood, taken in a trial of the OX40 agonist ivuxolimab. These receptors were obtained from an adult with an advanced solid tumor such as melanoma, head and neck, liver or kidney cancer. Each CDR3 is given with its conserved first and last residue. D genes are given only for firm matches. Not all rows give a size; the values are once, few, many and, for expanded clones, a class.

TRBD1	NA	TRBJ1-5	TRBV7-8	CASSLAGTEGQPQHF	TGTGCCAGCAGCTTAGCCGGGACAGAGGGTCAGCCCCAGCATTTT
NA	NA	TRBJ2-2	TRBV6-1	CASTGVPTGELFF	TGTGCCAGCACGGGGGTGCCCACCGGGGAGCTGTTTTTT
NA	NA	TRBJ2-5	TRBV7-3	CASSFSGQETQYF	TGTGCCAGCAGCTTTAGCGGACAAGAGACCCAGTACTTC
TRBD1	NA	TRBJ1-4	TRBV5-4	CASSFDREGKLFF	TGTGCCAGCAGCTTTGACAGGGAAGGAAAACTGTTTTTT
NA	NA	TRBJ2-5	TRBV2	CASSRGLIETQYF	TGTGCCAGCAGCCGGGGCCTAATAGAGACCCAGTACTTC
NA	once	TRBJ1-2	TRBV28	CASRSDSLYGYTF	TGTGCCAGCAGGTCCGACAGCCTCTATGGCTACACCTTC
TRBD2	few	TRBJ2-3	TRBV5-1	CASSPGLAGGSDTQYF	TGCGCCAGCAGCCCCGGACTAGCGGGAGGATCTGATACGCAGTATTTT
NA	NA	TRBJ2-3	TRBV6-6	CASNNLDPSTDTQYF	TGTGCCAGCAACAACTTAGACCCGAGCACAGATACGCAGTATTTT
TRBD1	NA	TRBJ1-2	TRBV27	CASSQRQGADRDYGYTF	TGTGCCAGCAGTCAAAGACAGGGGGCGGATCGCGACTATGGCTACACCTTC
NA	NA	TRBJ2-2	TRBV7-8	CASSPGTENTGELFF	TGTGCCAGCAGCCCCGGGACGGAGAACACCGGGGAGCTGTTTTTT
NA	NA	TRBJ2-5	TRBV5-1	CASSFASQETQYF	TGCGCCAGCAGCTTCGCCAGCCAAGAGACCCAGTACTTC
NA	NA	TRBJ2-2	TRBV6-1	CASSVRRTNTGELFF	TGTGCCAGCAGTGTCCGACGTACGAACACCGGGGAGCTGTTTTTT
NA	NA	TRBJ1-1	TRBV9	CASSVGRTNTEAFF	TGTGCCAGCAGCGTCGGAAGGACTAACACTGAAGCTTTCTTT
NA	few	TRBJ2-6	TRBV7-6	CASSHKKTEYSSSGANVLTF	TGTGCCAGCAGCCATAAGAAGACAGAGTACTCTAGCTCTGGGGCCAACGTCCTGACTTTC
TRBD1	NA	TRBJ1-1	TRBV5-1	CASSPYRGNIAEAFF	TGCGCCAGCAGCCCTTACAGGGGGAATATCGCTGAAGCTTTCTTT
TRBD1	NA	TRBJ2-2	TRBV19	CASSNNRGSNTGELFF	TGTGCCAGTAGTAACAACAGGGGAAGTAACACCGGGGAGCTGTTTTTT
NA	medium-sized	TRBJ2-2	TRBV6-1	CASSPGASNTGELFF	TGTGCCAGCAGTCCAGGGGCTTCGAACACCGGGGAGCTGTTTTTT
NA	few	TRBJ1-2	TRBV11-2	CASSLDMGRSGYTF	TGTGCCAGCAGCTTAGATATGGGGAGGTCTGGCTACACCTTC
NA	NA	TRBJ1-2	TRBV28	CASSLRDLGYGYTF	TGTGCCAGCAGTCTCAGGGATCTGGGCTATGGCTACACCTTC
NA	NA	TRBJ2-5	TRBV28	CASRGTGALETQYF	TGTGCCAGCAGGGGGACGGGGGCGTTGGAGACCCAGTACTTC
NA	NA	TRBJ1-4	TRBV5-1	CASSLFGGDLLFF	TGCGCCAGCAGCCTGTTCGGGGGCGACCTACTGTTTTTT
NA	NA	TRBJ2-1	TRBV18	CASSPSWNEQFF	TGTGCCAGCTCACCAAGTTGGAATGAGCAGTTCTTC
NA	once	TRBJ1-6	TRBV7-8	CASSLGQDYNSPLHF	TGTGCCAGCAGCTTAGGACAGGACTATAATTCACCCCTCCACTTT
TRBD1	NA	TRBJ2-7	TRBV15	CATSRDQDRGPSYEQYF	TGTGCCACCAGCAGAGATCAGGACAGGGGTCCCTCTTACGAGCAGTACTTC
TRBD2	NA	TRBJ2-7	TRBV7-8	CASSSREGRNSEQYF	TGTGCCAGCAGCTCGCGGGAGGGCCGGAATTCCGAGCAGTACTTC
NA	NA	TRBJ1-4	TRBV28	CASSSTRGGNEKLFF	TGTGCCAGCAGTTCGACGAGGGGAGGGAATGAAAAACTGTTTTTT
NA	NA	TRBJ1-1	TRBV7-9	CASSWGPDTEAFF	TGTGCCAGCAGTTGGGGGCCAGACACTGAAGCTTTCTTT
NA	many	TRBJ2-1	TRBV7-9	CASSLAALAVQFF	TGTGCCAGCAGCTTAGCGGCGTTAGCGGTTCAGTTCTTC
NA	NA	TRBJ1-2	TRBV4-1	CASSPLTGVSNGYTF	TGCGCCAGCAGCCCATTGACAGGCGTAAGCAATGGCTACACCTTC
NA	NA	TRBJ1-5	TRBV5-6	CASSQGLHLAYSNQPQHF	TGTGCCAGCAGCCAGGGACTCCATTTGGCTTATAGCAATCAGCCCCAGCATTTT
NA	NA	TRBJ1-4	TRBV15	CATSTALTNEKLFF	TGTGCCACCAGCACTGCCTTAACTAATGAAAAACTGTTTTTT
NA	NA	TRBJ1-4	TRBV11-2	CASSPRPGLAANEKLFF	TGTGCCAGCAGCCCGCGACCAGGCCTCGCGGCTAATGAAAAACTGTTTTTT
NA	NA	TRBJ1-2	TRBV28	CASSLLVSGSYGYTF	TGTGCCAGCAGTCTCCTCGTTTCGGGCTCCTATGGCTACACCTTC
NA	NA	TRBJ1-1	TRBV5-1	CASSFFPVTGNTEAFF	TGCGCCAGCAGCTTTTTCCCTGTGACGGGGAACACTGAAGCTTTCTTT
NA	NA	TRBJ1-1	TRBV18	CASRSTPNTEAFF	TGTGCCAGCCGATCAACACCGAACACTGAAGCTTTCTTT
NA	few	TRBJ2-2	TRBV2	CASSLTRDTGELFF	TGTGCCAGCAGTCTTACACGAGACACCGGGGAGCTGTTTTTT
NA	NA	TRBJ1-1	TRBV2	CASSVAGALNTEAFF	TGTGCCAGCAGTGTAGCTGGGGCTCTGAACACTGAAGCTTTCTTT
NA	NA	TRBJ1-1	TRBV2	CASRGPRGTGGEAFF	TGTGCCAGCAGGGGACCTCGGGGGACCGGGGGTGAAGCTTTCTTT
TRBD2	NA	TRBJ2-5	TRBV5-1	CASSSPGLAAGGETQYF	TGCGCCAGCAGCTCACCGGGACTAGCGGCCGGAGGGGAGACCCAGTACTTC
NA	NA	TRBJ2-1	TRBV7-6	CASSLAGGSLVNEQFF	TGTGCCAGCAGCTTAGCGGGTGGATCCCTGGTCAATGAGCAGTTCTTC
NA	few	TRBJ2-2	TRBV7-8	CASSLITGLRAGELFF	TGTGCCAGCAGCTTAATTACGGGATTAAGGGCCGGGGAGCTGTTTTTT
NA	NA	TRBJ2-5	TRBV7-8	CASSLKETQYF	TGTGCCAGCAGCTTAAAAGAGACCCAGTACTTC
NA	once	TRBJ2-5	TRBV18	CASSPRTTQETQYF	TGTGCCAGCTCACCCCGGACAACTCAAGAGACCCAGTACTTC
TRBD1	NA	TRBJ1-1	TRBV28	CASTSHGTGDTEAFF	TGTGCCAGCACCTCCCATGGGACAGGGGACACTGAAGCTTTCTTT
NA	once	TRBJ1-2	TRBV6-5	CASGSDYGYTF	TGTGCCAGTGGGAGCGACTATGGCTACACCTTC
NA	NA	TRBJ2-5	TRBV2	CASSEDLRARETQYF	TGTGCCAGCAGTGAAGACTTAAGGGCCAGGGAGACCCAGTACTTC
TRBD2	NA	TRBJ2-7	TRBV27	CASSLKGGGSSYEQYF	TGTGCCAGCAGTTTAAAAGGCGGCGGGAGCTCCTACGAGCAGTACTTC
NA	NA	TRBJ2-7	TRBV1	CTSSQGLPLPSYEQYF	TGCACCAGCAGCCAAGGTCTCCCACTACCTTCCTACGAGCAGTACTTC
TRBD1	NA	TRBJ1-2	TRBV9	CASSASPTGTGVYGYTF	TGTGCCAGCAGCGCATCCCCCACCGGGACAGGGGTCTATGGCTACACCTTC
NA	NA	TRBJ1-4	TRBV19	CASSREGATNEKLFF	TGTGCCAGTTCTAGAGAGGGTGCAACTAATGAAAAACTGTTTTTT
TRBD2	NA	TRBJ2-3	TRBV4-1	CASSQASGLNTDTQYF	TGCGCCAGCAGCCAGGCTTCGGGACTAAACACAGATACGCAGTATTTT
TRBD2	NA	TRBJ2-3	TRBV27	CASSLLVGRGVDTQYF	TGTGCCAGCAGTTTATTAGTGGGGAGGGGAGTAGATACGCAGTATTTT
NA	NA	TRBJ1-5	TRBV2	CASNSAGVQPQHF	TGTGCCAGCAATTCGGCAGGGGTTCAGCCCCAGCATTTT
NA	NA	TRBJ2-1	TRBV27	CASSLRRERRRNEQFF	TGTGCCAGCAGCCTTCGCCGGGAGCGCCGACGTAATGAGCAGTTCTTC
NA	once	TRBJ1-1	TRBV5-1	CASSTTRQKNTEAFF	TGCGCCAGCAGCACGACGCGACAGAAGAACACTGAAGCTTTCTTT
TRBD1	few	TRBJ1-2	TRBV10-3	CAISPGQGNYGYTF	TGTGCCATCAGTCCGGGACAGGGGAACTATGGCTACACCTTC
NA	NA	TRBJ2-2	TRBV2	CASKSGLSNTGELFF	TGTGCCAGCAAATCGGGACTTTCTAACACCGGGGAGCTGTTTTTT
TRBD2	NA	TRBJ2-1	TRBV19	CASSQPTSGRTFYNEQFF	TGTGCCAGTAGTCAACCGACTAGCGGGAGGACGTTCTACAATGAGCAGTTCTTC
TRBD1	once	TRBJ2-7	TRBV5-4	CASSSWTGGSYEQYF	TGTGCCAGCAGCTCTTGGACAGGTGGTTCCTACGAGCAGTACTTC
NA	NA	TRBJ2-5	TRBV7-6	CASSSIQETQYF	TGTGCCAGCAGCTCCATACAAGAGACCCAGTACTTC